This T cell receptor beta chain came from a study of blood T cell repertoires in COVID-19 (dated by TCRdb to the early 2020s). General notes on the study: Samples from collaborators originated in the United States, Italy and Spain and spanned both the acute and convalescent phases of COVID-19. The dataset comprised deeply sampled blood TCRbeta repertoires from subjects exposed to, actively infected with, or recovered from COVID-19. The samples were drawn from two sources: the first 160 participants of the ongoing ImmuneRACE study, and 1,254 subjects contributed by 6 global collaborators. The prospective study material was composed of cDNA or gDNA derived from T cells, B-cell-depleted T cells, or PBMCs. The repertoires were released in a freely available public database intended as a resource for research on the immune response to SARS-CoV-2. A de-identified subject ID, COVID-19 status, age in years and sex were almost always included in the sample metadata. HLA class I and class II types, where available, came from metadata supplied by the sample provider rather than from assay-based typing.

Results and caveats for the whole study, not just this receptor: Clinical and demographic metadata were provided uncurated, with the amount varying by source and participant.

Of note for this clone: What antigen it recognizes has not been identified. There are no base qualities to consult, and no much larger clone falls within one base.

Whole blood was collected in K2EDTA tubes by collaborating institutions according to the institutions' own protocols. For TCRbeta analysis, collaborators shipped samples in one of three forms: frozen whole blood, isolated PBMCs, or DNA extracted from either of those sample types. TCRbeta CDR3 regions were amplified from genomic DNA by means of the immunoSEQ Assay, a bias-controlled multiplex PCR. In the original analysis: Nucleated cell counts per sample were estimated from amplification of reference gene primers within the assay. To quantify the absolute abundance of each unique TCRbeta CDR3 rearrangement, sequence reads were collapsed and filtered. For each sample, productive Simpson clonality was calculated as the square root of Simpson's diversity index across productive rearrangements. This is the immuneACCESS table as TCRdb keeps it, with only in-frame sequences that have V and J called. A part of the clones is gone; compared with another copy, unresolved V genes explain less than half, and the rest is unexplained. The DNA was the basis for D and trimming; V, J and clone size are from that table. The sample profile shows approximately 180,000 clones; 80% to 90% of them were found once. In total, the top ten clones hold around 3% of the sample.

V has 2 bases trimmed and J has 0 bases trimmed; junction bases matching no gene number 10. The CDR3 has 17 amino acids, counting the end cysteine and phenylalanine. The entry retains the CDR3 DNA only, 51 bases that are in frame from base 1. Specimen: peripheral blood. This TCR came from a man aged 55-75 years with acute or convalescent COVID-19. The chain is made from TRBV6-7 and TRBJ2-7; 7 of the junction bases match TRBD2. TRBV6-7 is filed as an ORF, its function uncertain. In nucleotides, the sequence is TGTGCCAGCAGTTACCCGACGAAAGGGGAGGGCTCCTACGAGCAGTACTTC. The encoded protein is CASSYPTKGEGSYEQYF.